The next 4 T cell receptor beta chains were all read from a single sample in a study of a mutant IDH1 vaccine in newly diagnosed glioma. The time point is: week 23, last vaccination. What each vaccine dose contained was 300 ug of mutant IDH1 20-mer peptide, accompanied by topical imiquimod. No antigen has been assigned to these receptors. Here immunoSEQ multiplex PCR was the method, and the copy in TCRdb shows in-frame clones only, minus some. The sample lists roughly 43,000 clones, approximately 72% occurring once. This specimen consisted of PBMCs, obtained from a glioma patient whose treatment included an IDH1 peptide vaccine. Receptor source: a man aged 50 to 59 with glioma.

The V call is TRBV9, the J call TRBJ1-2; D is unresolved. V lost 0 bases and J 4 bases, leaving 13 bases between the germline ends. This CDR3 comprises 15 residues. Germline-derived CDR1 and CDR2 are SGDLS and YYNGEE. CDR3 in amino acids: CASSVGSPGSYGYTF. The CDR3 region has the DNA TGTGCCAGCAGCGTAGGCTCACCTGGGTCCTATGGCTACACCTTC.

This rearrangement joins TRBV10-1 to TRBJ1-4, with D possibly TRBD1 on 6 matching bases. The CDR3 spans 18 residues. Germline-derived CDR1 and CDR2 are WNHNN and SYGVQD (reference sequence). V was trimmed by 8 bases and J by 8 bases, leaving 30 bases between them. CDR3 in DNA: TGCGCCAGCTATTGTTCGCTCCACAGCCGGGGGCTTGGGGAAAAACTGTTTTTT. Translating it yields CASYCSLHSRGLGEKLFF.

The chain combines TRBV6-5 with TRBJ1-2; D is possibly TRBD1 (5 bases). The CDR3 has 13 amino acids. Germline CDR1 reads MNHEY; CDR2 reads SVGAGI. V lost 5 bases to trimming and J lost 4 bases, with 11 bases between them. In DNA, the CDR3 is TGTGCCAGCAGTGAAGCAGGGAGCTATGGCTACACCTTC. This gives the protein CASSEAGSYGYTF.

The V and J genes are TRBV6-6 and TRBJ1-1; 7 bases match TRBD1. The CDR3 length is 14 residues. The germline CDR1 and CDR2 sequences are MNHNY and SVGAGI (reference sequence). Trimming took 6 bases from V and 5 from J; bases not matched to a gene: 9. The CDR3 nucleotides read TGTGCCAGCAGGAGGGAAGGGGGCAATACTGAAGCTTTCTTT. This translates into CASRREGGNTEAFF.